This TCR beta chain came from a study of beta chain features in type 1 diabetes. Reverse transcription of all isolated RNA meant that expressed TCRB transcripts were sequenced. Data came from immunoSEQ multiplex PCR; TCRdb stores just in-frame clones and leaves some out. The table lists 250,000 or so clones, 27% of them singletons. The CDR3 loop spans 14 amino acids. The germline CDR1 and CDR2 sequences are SEHNR and FQNEAQ (reference sequence). The junction had 4 bases not matched to a gene; V was cut back by 3 bases and J by 8 bases. Via the markers CD45RO/CCR7/CD25/CD127/CD95/CD27, stem cell-like memory, regulatory, central memory and naive CD4+ cells were sorted.

The sequence was obtained from a man under 40 in good health. The chain recombines TRBV7-9 with TRBJ2-1; 10 bases map to TRBD2. The sample comprised central memory CD4+ T cells from blood. CDR3 loop: CASSLLGTSDEQFF. CDR3 in DNA: TGTGCCAGCAGCTTGCTGGGGACTAGCGATGAGCAGTTCTTC.